The 5 T cell receptor beta chains below come from one sample, sequenced in a study of control samples from healthy donors and cancer patients. Using immunoSEQ multiplex PCR, the repertoire was profiled, and TCRdb retains in-frame clones only, with some absent. The table lists 100,000 to 150,000 clones, more than 80% of them singletons. Sequenced material: blood. These receptors originate from a man aged 18 to 29 in good health.

The chain combines TRBV7-9 with TRBJ1-4, with 7 bases that match TRBD1. The CDR3 is 17 amino acids. The V gene's germline CDR1 is SEHNR and CDR2 FQNEAQ (reference sequence). Trimming at V came to 3 bases and at J to 8 bases, leaving 15 bases not matched to a gene. CDR3 region: CASSFRSGQSEREKLFF. The CDR3, as DNA: TGTGCCAGCAGCTTTAGATCGGGACAGAGTGAACGGGAAAAACTGTTTTTT.

This clone has more than one count but fewer than ten. The chain has TRBV2 and TRBJ1-1; D gene ambiguous. Germline V gene data show CDR1 as SNHLY and CDR2 as FYNNEI. The V and J ends lost 5 bases and 6 bases respectively, with 16 bases between them. This CDR3 is built from 14 residues. CDR3 loop: CASSISREDPEAFF. CDR3 in DNA: TGTGCCAGCAGTATCTCCCGGGAGGATCCTGAAGCTTTCTTT.

The chain carries TRBV4-3 and TRBJ1-1, with D unclear. Between the trimmed V and J ends, which lost 1 base and 4 bases, there was a span of 10 bases. CDR1 and CDR2 (germline): LGHNA, YSLEER. CDR3 length equals 14 residues. The CDR3 sequence: CASSQVEGFTEAFF. CDR3 nucleotides: TGCGCCAGCAGCCAAGTAGAAGGGTTCACTGAAGCTTTCTTT.

This rearrangement joins TRBV18 to TRBJ1-6; D not certain. The CDR3 extends over 16 amino acids. Trimming pared 0 bases from V and 0 bases from J, leaving 6 bases between. The germline CDR1 and CDR2 sequences are KGHSH and LQKENI. The CDR3 is CASSPPGSSYNSPLHF. CDR3 DNA: TGTGCCAGCTCACCACCGGGGAGCTCCTATAATTCACCCCTCCACTTT.

In DNA, the CDR3 is TGTGCCAGCAGCCGGGGGCGCTCGGCAGATACGCAGTATTTT. Residues: CASSRGRSADTQYF. V and J are TRBV6-5 and TRBJ2-3; D could derive from TRBD1 or TRBD2 (6 bases each). This CDR3 has 14 amino acids. Germline CDR1 reads MNHEY; CDR2 reads SVGAGI. The ends were cut back, 6 bases at V and 4 bases at J, with 14 bases in the middle.